The rows below give T cell receptor beta chains drawn from one sample of a study of CD8 T cells in ankylosing spondylitis. MiXCR, applied by TCRdb to the 5' RACE reads, yields one record per CDR3 protein. The profile shows 200,000 to 300,000 distinct CDR3 sequences, around 25% of them singletons. Sequencing was carried out using blood, either unsorted or a sorted T cell fraction (not recorded which). The receptors were gathered from a male donor with ankylosing spondylitis or in good health (not recorded which). Both conserved end residues are part of each CDR3.

v_call: TRBV7-2
j_call: TRBJ1-2
cdr3_aa: CASSLDGTNVGYTF

v_call: TRBV5-8
j_call: TRBJ2-7
cdr3_aa: CASSSVDRDSYEQYF

v_call: TRBV5-1
j_call: TRBJ2-2
cdr3_aa: CASSFLQASGELFF

v_call: TRBV7-2
j_call: TRBJ2-3
cdr3_aa: CASSLAPLAGVSTDTQYF

v_call: TRBV10-1
j_call: TRBJ2-2
cdr3_aa: CASSEPSTARGELFF

v_call: TRBV12-3/TRBV12-4
j_call: TRBJ1-1
cdr3_aa: CASSSGGGARTEAFF

v_call: TRBV2
j_call: TRBJ2-1
cdr3_aa: CASSRMGGVVHEQFF

v_call: TRBV20-1
j_call: TRBJ2-5
cdr3_aa: CSARDEGLAGGRWGETQYF

v_call: TRBV24-1
j_call: TRBJ2-5
cdr3_aa: CATSAEGRGRKTQYF

v_call: TRBV6-5
j_call: TRBJ2-5
cdr3_aa: CASISVGTQYF

v_call: TRBV20-1
j_call: TRBJ2-7
cdr3_aa: CSATRTGEASYEQYF

v_call: TRBV20-1
j_call: TRBJ2-5
cdr3_aa: CSARDPRLAGETQYF

v_call: TRBV20-1
j_call: TRBJ2-7
cdr3_aa: CSASAGWVYEQYF

v_call: TRBV20-1
j_call: TRBJ2-3
cdr3_aa: CSAKASGGAITDTQYF

v_call: TRBV11-2
j_call: TRBJ1-1
cdr3_aa: CASRRTGGTEAFF

v_call: TRBV20-1
j_call: TRBJ2-7
cdr3_aa: CSAGGLLYEQYF

v_call: TRBV7-2
j_call: TRBJ2-3
cdr3_aa: CASSFAGPPGDTQYF

v_call: TRBV20-1
j_call: TRBJ1-5
cdr3_aa: CSASRGDRVDQPQHF

v_call: TRBV29-1
j_call: TRBJ2-7
cdr3_aa: CSVEDRPYEQYF

v_call: TRBV6-4
j_call: TRBJ2-1
cdr3_aa: CASSLRELSYNEQFF

v_call: TRBV7-2
j_call: TRBJ2-3
cdr3_aa: CASSHRSGWDTQYF

v_call: TRBV29-1
j_call: TRBJ2-1
cdr3_aa: CSVRYGTGGNEQFF

v_call: TRBV12-5
j_call: TRBJ2-3
cdr3_aa: CASGLGQGADTQYF

v_call: TRBV4-1
j_call: TRBJ1-2
cdr3_aa: CASSQGFGGNYGYTF

v_call: TRBV20-1
j_call: TRBJ2-3
cdr3_aa: CSAREISLKLHTDTQYF

v_call: TRBV13
j_call: TRBJ2-5
cdr3_aa: CASSSARDGGAEGETQYF

v_call: TRBV12-3/TRBV12-4
j_call: TRBJ2-1
cdr3_aa: CASSATSGGYNEQFF

v_call: TRBV20-1
j_call: TRBJ2-1
cdr3_aa: CSASGTHRGANEQFF

v_call: TRBV7-6
j_call: TRBJ2-5
cdr3_aa: CASSLARQGPSTWAQYF

v_call: TRBV5-1
j_call: TRBJ2-3
cdr3_aa: CASSTGRGADTQYF

v_call: TRBV20-1
j_call: TRBJ2-3
cdr3_aa: CSASVGRSTDTQYF

v_call: TRBV9
j_call: TRBJ1-1
cdr3_aa: CASSAHPQGLNTEAFF

v_call: TRBV12-3/TRBV12-4
j_call: TRBJ2-1
cdr3_aa: CASRSGTANNEQFF

v_call: TRBV10-1
j_call: TRBJ2-7
cdr3_aa: CASSAGTAIYEQYF

v_call: TRBV20-1
j_call: TRBJ2-1
cdr3_aa: CSATGLARIANNEQFF

v_call: TRBV10-3
j_call: TRBJ2-1
cdr3_aa: CAIRAPGTKQFF

v_call: TRBV10-3
j_call: TRBJ2-5
cdr3_aa: CAISSDSQETQYF

v_call: TRBV29-1
j_call: TRBJ2-1
cdr3_aa: CSVYDTSSYNEQFF

v_call: TRBV6-1
j_call: TRBJ2-7
cdr3_aa: CASRLVRGEDEQYF

v_call: TRBV11-2
j_call: TRBJ2-1
cdr3_aa: CASSARRGSGAPRNEQFF

v_call: TRBV6-1
j_call: TRBJ2-7
cdr3_aa: CASSNGGPVSYEQYF

v_call: TRBV18
j_call: TRBJ2-4
cdr3_aa: CASSPPAPNIQYF

v_call: TRBV12-3/TRBV12-4
j_call: TRBJ2-5
cdr3_aa: CASSLHLQETQYF

v_call: TRBV15
j_call: TRBJ2-2
cdr3_aa: CATGVRGELFF

v_call: TRBV6-1
j_call: TRBJ2-1
cdr3_aa: CASTPGWRGGEQFF

v_call: TRBV12-3/TRBV12-4
j_call: TRBJ2-5
cdr3_aa: CASSLLSQETQYF

v_call: TRBV5-1
j_call: TRBJ2-7
cdr3_aa: CASSRATGPYEQYF

v_call: TRBV12-3/TRBV12-4
j_call: TRBJ2-1
cdr3_aa: CASSLWRGGNNEQFF

v_call: TRBV24-1
j_call: TRBJ2-1
cdr3_aa: CATSDTDRGSYNEQFF

v_call: TRBV5-6
j_call: TRBJ2-5
cdr3_aa: CASSLSDGPQYF